This is a list of T cell receptor beta chains from one sample in a study of cytomegalovirus exposure and HLA in healthy donors. The data were produced by immunoSEQ multiplex PCR, yet TCRdb's version contains in-frame clones alone and is incomplete. The top ten clones hold over 1.5% of a sample with roughly 130,000 clones, 65% to 80% of them seen once. Sequencing was done on a sample of PBMCs. These receptors were collected from a woman aged 40-49 years in good health and CMV-seronegative. The conserved cysteine and the conserved F or W are not part of the CDR3 here. Fields, in order: J gene, V gene, clone size, CDR3 protein. Some rows mark clone size as missing; the rest say once, few, many or name a class of expanded clone.

>TRBJ2-7|TRBV15|-
ATSRGQGTYEQY
>TRBJ1-5|TRBV5-1|-
ASSPTGDNQPQH
>TRBJ2-2|TRBV5-4|few
ASSLYRGVNTGELF
>TRBJ1-3|TRBV5-4|once
ASSWKRGGGSGNTIY
>TRBJ2-7|TRBV28|-
ASSGATGGREQY
>TRBJ1-1|TRBV6-5|-
ASSEIRDTEAF
>TRBJ2-6|TRBV27|-
ASTLGASGANVLT
>TRBJ2-3|TRBV11-2|few
ASSSRGGRATDTQY
>TRBJ1-1|TRBV10-1|-
ASNLEAGSVSMNTEAF
>TRBJ2-5|TRBV19|once
ASSGQKETQY
>TRBJ1-2|TRBV6-1|-
ASRDRGAPWGYT
>TRBJ1-5|TRBV6-4|-
ASSRIGGQPQH
>TRBJ2-7|TRBV27|-
ASRDSGVGGEQY
>TRBJ2-1|TRBV7-9|-
ASSSTGSSYNEQF
>TRBJ1-1|TRBV5-1|-
ASSSDTFHTEAF
>TRBJ1-1|TRBV5-4|once
ASSYRQTGIVNTEAF
>TRBJ1-2|TRBV30|-
AWSAFPQGQGGYT
>TRBJ2-2|TRBV25-1|-
ASSERRDLESGELF
>TRBJ2-6|TRBV5-1|-
ASSPIGRRVGANVLT
>TRBJ2-5|TRBV5-1|-
ASSLGGTPKETQY
>TRBJ1-1|TRBV5-6|-
ASSGITGRTEAF
>TRBJ2-3|TRBV19|-
ASSGAGLAGGPSQY
>TRBJ2-7|TRBV19|-
ASSRNLGTSSSYEQY
>TRBJ2-1|TRBV6-5|few
ASGGARADYNEQF
>TRBJ2-6|TRBV29-1|-
SVERSGANGLT
>TRBJ2-1|TRBV5-6|-
ASNHGLNNEQF
>TRBJ2-1|TRBV9|-
ASSVDGRGNNEQF
>TRBJ2-1|TRBV11-3|-
ASSLDLSHEQF
>TRBJ2-2|TRBV6-5|-
ASSRGGELF
>TRBJ1-5|TRBV29-1|-
SVGTGSNQPQH
>TRBJ1-1|TRBV6-5|-
ASSYFTGTGNTEAF
>TRBJ1-2|TRBV28|-
ASSLGQGHGYT
>TRBJ2-1|TRBV19|-
ASSMERGGPEQF
>TRBJ2-2|TRBV10-1|-
ASTYGTANTGELF
>TRBJ1-6|TRBV6-9|-
ASRKQPRVSSYNSPLH
>TRBJ2-2|TRBV6-1|few
ASAHPVSGELF
>TRBJ2-1|TRBV27|-
ASSFVRAAYNEQF
>TRBJ1-4|TRBV11-2|-
ASSLRWAGLSEKLF
>TRBJ2-1|TRBV9|few
ASSPSLAGGRNEQF
>TRBJ2-5|TRBV5-4|-
ASSLAGGLQETQY
>TRBJ2-1|TRBV5-1|-
ASSLVVTNSYNEQF
>TRBJ2-2|TRBV7-8|-
ASIQDRANTGELF
>TRBJ1-6|TRBV11-2|-
ASSSYAGTGNSPLH
>TRBJ2-7|TRBV6-5|once
ASSYGGGRAYEQY
>TRBJ1-2|TRBV29-1|-
SVVGTDDVGYT
>TRBJ2-7|TRBV6-5|-
ASSYSTAQGSYEQY
>TRBJ2-3|TRBV14|-
ASPTRRFSLYSTDTQY
>TRBJ1-1|TRBV5-1|few
ASSLAGGGTEAF
>TRBJ1-1|TRBV7-8|-
ASSLAEGAKTAF
>TRBJ2-3|TRBV14|-
ASSHFSGAITGADTQY
>TRBJ1-1|TRBV11-1|-
ASSFRTGRTEAF
>TRBJ2-3|TRBV7-9|-
ASSPTQLAGGRTDTQY
>TRBJ1-5|TRBV7-9|-
ASPTGGSDNSNQPQH